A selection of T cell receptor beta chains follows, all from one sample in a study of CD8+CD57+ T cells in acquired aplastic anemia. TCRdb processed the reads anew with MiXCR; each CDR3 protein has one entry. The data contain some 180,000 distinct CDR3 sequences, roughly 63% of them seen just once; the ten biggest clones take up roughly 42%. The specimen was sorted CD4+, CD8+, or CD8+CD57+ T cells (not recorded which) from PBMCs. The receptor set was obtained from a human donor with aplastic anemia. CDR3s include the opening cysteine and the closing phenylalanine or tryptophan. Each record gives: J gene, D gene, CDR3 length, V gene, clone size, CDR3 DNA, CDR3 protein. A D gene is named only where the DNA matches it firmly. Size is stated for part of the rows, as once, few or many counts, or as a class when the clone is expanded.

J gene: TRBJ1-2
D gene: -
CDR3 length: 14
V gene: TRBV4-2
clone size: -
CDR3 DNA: TGTGCCAGCAGCCGCGACGGCGGGGAATACGGCTACACCTTC
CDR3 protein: CASSRDGGEYGYTF

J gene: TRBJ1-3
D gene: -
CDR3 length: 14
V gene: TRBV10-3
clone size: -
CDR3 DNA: TGTGCCATCAGTGCTGAACAGACGGGAAACACCATATATTTT
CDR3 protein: CAISAEQTGNTIYF

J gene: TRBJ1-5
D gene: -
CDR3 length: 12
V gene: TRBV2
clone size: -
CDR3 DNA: TGTGCTAGCAGGTCAGACAATCAGCCCCAGCATTTT
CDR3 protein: CASRSDNQPQHF

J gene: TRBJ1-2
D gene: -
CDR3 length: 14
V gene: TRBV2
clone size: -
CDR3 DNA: TGTGCCAGCAGTGAAGCGCTGGGGGTTGGAGGCTACACCTTC
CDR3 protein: CASSEALGVGGYTF

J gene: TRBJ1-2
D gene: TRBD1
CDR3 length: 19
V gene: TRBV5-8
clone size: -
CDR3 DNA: TGTGCCAGCAGCTTAACTCCACGGACAGGGAATTGGCCCGTCTATGGCTACACCTTC
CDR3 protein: CASSLTPRTGNWPVYGYTF

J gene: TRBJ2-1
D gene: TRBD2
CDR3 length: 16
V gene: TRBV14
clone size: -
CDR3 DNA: TGTGCCAGCAGCCCAGAACCTGGACTAGCGGAGAATGAGCAGTTCTTC
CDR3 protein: CASSPEPGLAENEQFF

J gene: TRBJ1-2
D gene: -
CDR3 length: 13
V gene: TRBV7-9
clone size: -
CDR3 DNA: TGTGCCAGCAGCCCAGGGGCAAGCTATGGCTACACCTTC
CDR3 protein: CASSPGASYGYTF

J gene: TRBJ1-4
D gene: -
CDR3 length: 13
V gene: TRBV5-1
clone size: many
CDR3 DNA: TGCGCCAGCAGCTTGGGTCTACATGAAAAACTGTTTTTT
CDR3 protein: CASSLGLHEKLFF

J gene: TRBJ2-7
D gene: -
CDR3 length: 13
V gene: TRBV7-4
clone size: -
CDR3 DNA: TGTGCCAGCAGCCCACCCGGGGTGAGAGAGCAGTACTTC
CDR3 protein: CASSPPGVREQYF

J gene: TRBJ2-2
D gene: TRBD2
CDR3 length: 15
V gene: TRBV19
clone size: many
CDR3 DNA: TGTGCCAGTAGTATCACGGGGGGGCCGACCGGGGAGCTGTTTTTT
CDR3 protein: CASSITGGPTGELFF

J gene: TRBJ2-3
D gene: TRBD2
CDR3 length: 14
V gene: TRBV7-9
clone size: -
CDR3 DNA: TGTGCCAGCGCACTAGCGGGGACCACAGATACGCAGTATTTT
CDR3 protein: CASALAGTTDTQYF

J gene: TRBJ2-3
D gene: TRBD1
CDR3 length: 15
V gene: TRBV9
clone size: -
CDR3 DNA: TGTGCCAGCAGCGTAGCCGGGACAGGGGGAGATACGCAGTATTTT
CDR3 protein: CASSVAGTGGDTQYF

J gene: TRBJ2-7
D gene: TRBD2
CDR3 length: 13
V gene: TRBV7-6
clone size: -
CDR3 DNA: TGTGCCAGCAGTGGGGGGCGCGGGAGGGCCCCATACTTC
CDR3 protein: CASSGGRGRAPYF

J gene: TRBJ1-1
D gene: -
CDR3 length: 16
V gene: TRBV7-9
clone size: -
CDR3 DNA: TGTGCCAGCAGCTCTGCCCCACAGGGAATGAACACTGAAGCTTTCTTT
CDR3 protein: CASSSAPQGMNTEAFF

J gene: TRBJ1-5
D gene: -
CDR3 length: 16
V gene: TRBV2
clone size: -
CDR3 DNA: TGTGCCAGCAGTGAAGGTGATGTCAAGCCCTATCAGCCCCAGCATTTT
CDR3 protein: CASSEGDVKPYQPQHF

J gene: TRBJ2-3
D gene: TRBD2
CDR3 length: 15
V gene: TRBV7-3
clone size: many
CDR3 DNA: TGTGCCAGCACCTCTACTAGCGGACGCACAGATACGCAGTATTTT
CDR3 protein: CASTSTSGRTDTQYF

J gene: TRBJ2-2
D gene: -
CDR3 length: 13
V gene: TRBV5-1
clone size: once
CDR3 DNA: TGCGCCAGCGGCTCGCGGCCCTTAGAGGAGCTGTTTTTT
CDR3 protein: CASGSRPLEELFF

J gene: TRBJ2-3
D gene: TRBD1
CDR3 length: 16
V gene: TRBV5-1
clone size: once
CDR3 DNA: TGCGCCAGCAGCTTCTCCCCCGGGACAGACACAGATACGCAGTATTTT
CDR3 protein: CASSFSPGTDTDTQYF

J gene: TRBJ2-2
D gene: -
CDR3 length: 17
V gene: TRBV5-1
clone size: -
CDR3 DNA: TGCGCCAGCGGCCAGGAACTCACGGGAGGACAGGCCGGGGAGCTGTTTTTT
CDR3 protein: CASGQELTGGQAGELFF

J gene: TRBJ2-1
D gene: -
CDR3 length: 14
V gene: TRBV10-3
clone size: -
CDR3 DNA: TGTGCCATCAGTTCTGAACAACAGGGATCAGAGCAGTTCTTC
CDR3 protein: CAISSEQQGSEQFF

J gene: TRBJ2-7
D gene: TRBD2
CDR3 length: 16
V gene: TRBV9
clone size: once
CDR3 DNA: TGTGCCAGCAGCGTAGGAGGACTAGCGGCCTCCTACGAGCAGTACTTC
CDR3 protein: CASSVGGLAASYEQYF

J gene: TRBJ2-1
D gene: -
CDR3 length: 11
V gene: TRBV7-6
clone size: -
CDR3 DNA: TGCCGGGTTGATACCTACAATGAGCAGTTCTTC
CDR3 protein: CRVDTYNEQFF

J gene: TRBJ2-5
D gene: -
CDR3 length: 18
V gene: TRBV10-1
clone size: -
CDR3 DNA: TGCGCCAGCAGTGAGGCGGGGAGTGCCGATCCCATACAAGAGACCCAGTACTTC
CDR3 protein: CASSEAGSADPIQETQYF

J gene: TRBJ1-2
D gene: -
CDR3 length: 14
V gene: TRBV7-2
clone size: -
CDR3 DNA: TGTGCCAGCAGCTCGCGGGGTGCTCACTATGGCTACACCTTC
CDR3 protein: CASSSRGAHYGYTF

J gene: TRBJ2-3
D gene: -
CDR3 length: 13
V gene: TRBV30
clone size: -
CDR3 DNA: TGTGCCTGGAGTAGAACCTTGACAGATACGCAGTATTTT
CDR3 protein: CAWSRTLTDTQYF

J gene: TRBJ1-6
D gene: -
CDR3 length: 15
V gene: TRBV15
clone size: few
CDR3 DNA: TGTGCCACCAGCAGTTCGGGGTCTGGTAATTCACCCCTCCACTTT
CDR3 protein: CATSSSGSGNSPLHF

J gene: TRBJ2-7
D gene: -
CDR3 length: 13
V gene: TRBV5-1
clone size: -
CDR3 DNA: TGCGCCAGCAGCTTGATCGGGGCCTACGAGCAGTACTTC
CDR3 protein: CASSLIGAYEQYF

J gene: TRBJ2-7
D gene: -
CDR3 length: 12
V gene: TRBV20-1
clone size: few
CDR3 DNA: TGCAGTGCCGTAAGGGACCTCTACGAGCAGTACTTC
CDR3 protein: CSAVRDLYEQYF

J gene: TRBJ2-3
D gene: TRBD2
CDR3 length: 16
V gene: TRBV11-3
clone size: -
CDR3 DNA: TGTGCCAGCAGCTCCATAGCGGGGTTGGATCCAGATACGCAGTATTTT
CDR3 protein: CASSSIAGLDPDTQYF

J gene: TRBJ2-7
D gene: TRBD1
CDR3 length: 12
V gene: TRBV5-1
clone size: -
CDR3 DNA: TGCGCCAGCAGCTGGACAGGGAACGAGCAGTACTTC
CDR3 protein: CASSWTGNEQYF

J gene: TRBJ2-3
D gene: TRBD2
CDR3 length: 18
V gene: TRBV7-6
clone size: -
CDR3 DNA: TGTGCCAGCAGCTCGGGACTAGATCTTATTTGGTCGGCAGATACGCAGTATTTT
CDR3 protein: CASSSGLDLIWSADTQYF

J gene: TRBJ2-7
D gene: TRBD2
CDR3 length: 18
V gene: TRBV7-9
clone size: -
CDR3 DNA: TGTGCCAGCAGCTACCGGGTCCAGGGACTAGCAGCAAACTACGAGCAGTACTTC
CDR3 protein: CASSYRVQGLAANYEQYF

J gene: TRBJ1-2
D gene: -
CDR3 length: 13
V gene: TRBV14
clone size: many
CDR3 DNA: TGTGCCAGCAGCCAGGGGGTGGGCTATGGCTACACCTTC
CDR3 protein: CASSQGVGYGYTF

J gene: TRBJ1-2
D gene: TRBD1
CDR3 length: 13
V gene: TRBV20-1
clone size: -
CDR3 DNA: TGCAGTGCAAATCCGGGACAGTGGAGTGGCTACACCTTC
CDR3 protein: CSANPGQWSGYTF

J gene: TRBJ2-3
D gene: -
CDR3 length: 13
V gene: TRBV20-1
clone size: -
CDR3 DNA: TGCAGTGCTGAGGGGCAACGCACAGATACGCAGTATTTT
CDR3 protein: CSAEGQRTDTQYF

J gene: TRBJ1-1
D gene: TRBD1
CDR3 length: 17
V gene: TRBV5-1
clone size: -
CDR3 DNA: TGCGCCAGCAGCTTGGGGCAGGGGGCCGGTGGAAACACTGAAGCTTTCTTT
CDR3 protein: CASSLGQGAGGNTEAFF

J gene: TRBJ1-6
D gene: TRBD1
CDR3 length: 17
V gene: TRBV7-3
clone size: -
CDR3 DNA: TGCGCCAGCAGCCAAGGGGGACAGGGGGTTGGTAATTCACCCCTCCACTTT
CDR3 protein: CASSQGGQGVGNSPLHF

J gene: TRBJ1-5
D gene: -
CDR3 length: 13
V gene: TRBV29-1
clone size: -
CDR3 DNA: TGCAGCGCCGGGGGGACCGGCAATCAGCCCCAGCATTTT
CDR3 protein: CSAGGTGNQPQHF

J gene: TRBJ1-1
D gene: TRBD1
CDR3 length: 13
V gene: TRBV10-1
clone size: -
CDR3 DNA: TGCGCCAGCAGCTTCACACAGGGGGCTGAAGCTTTCTTT
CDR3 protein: CASSFTQGAEAFF

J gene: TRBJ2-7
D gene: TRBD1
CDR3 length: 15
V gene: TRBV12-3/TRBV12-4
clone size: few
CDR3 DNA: TGTGCCAGCAGCCACCTTGGGACAGGGGTCTACGAGCAGTACTTC
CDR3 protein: CASSHLGTGVYEQYF

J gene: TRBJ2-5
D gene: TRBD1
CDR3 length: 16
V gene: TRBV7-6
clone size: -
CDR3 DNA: TGTGCCAGCAGCTTAGCAGGGGACAGGGGGAGAGAGACCCAGTACTTC
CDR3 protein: CASSLAGDRGRETQYF

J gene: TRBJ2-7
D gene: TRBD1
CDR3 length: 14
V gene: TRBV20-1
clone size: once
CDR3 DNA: TGCAGTGCTAGAGATCAACAGGGGGCCTACGAGCAGTACTTC
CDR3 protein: CSARDQQGAYEQYF

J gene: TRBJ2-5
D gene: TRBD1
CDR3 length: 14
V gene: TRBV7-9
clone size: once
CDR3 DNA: TGTGCCAGCAGCCCAACAGGGACAGAAGAGACCCAGTACTTC
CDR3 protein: CASSPTGTEETQYF

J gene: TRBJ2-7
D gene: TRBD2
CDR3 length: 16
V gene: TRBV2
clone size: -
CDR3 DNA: TGTGCCACTTTGCTCGGGTGGGGACTAGACGGGTACGAGCAGTACTTC
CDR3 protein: CATLLGWGLDGYEQYF

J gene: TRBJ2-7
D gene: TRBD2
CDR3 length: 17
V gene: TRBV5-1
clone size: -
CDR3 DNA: TGCGCCAGCAGCCAAACAGCATCCGGACTAGCGGGCTACGAGCAGTACTTC
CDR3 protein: CASSQTASGLAGYEQYF